These 10 T cell receptor beta chains originate from one sample sequenced in a study of cytomegalovirus exposure and HLA in healthy donors (dated by TCRdb to about 2017). Library method: the immunoSEQ multiplex PCR assay. The multiplex PCR relied on a mix of 60 forward primers for TCR Vbeta segments and 13 reverse primers for TCR Jbeta segments. The table was pulled from immuneACCESS by TCRdb, which kept in-frame rearrangements only. Such tables lose some clones; where checked, under half of the loss comes from unresolved V genes, and the rest has no known cause. Within this sample are about 140,000 clones, with about 82% of them counted one time only. The ten largest clonotypes hold 3.4% of the sample. Input material: PBMCs. The receptors stem from a male donor in good health and CMV-seronegative.

This chain uses TRBV2 with TRBJ1-2; D gene unclear. Germline CDR1 SNHLY, CDR2 FYNNEI. This CDR3 is built from 10 residues. V lost 7 bases, J lost 14 bases, and 14 bases lay in between. The CDR3 DNA reads TGTGCCAGCAATCCCGCTGGCTTGACCTTC. Amino acid sequence: CASNPAGLTF. Filled out from reference TRBV2 and TRBJ1-2, the complete variable domain reads EPEVTQTPSHQVTQMGQEVILRCVPISNHLYFYWYRQILGQKVEFLVSFYNNEISEKSEIFDDQFSVERPDGSNFTLKIRSTKLEDSAMYFCASNPAGLTFGSGTRLTVV.

This chain connects TRBV19 to TRBJ1-1; 9 positions match TRBD1. Germline lookup yields CDR1 LNHDA and CDR2 SQIVND (reference sequence). Trimming removed 5 bases from V and 11 bases from J; junction bases left unmatched: 15. The CDR3 has 15 residues. CDR3 in amino acids: CASSYRGTGPIRAFF. The CDR3 DNA sequence: TGTGCCAGTAGTTATAGGGGGACAGGGCCAATAAGGGCTTTCTTT.

The rearrangement uses TRBV9 and TRBJ2-7, with 7 positions matching TRBD1. Germline V CDR1 and CDR2: SGDLS, YYNGEE. The CDR3 loop spans 15 amino acids. Trimming removed 0 bases from V and 10 bases from J; junction bases left unmatched: 13. The CDR3 region has the DNA TGTGCCAGCAGCGTAGCTCCGTGGGACAGAGGGGGCCAGTACTTC. This translates into CASSVAPWDRGGQYF.

This rearrangement joins TRBV27 to TRBJ2-7, with TRBD1 matching over 7 bases. CDR3 length: 14 residues. Germline V gene data show CDR1 as MNHEY and CDR2 as SMNVEV (reference sequence). V lost 8 bases and J lost 4; bases outside the gene matches: 11. DNA for the CDR3: TGTGCCAGCCGCCGGACAGGATCCAAGTACGAGCAGTACTTC. This encodes CASRRTGSKYEQYF.

The CDR3 bases are TGTGCCAGCAGTTCCAGGGGAAAGCCCCAGCATTTT. Translation gives CASSSRGKPQHF. The chain recombines TRBV28 with TRBJ1-5; TRBD1 is a possible D gene (6 bases). Looked up from germline, CDR1 is MDHEN and CDR2 is SYDVKM. Trimming left V 4 bases short and J 8 bases short, with 9 bases between. This CDR3 comprises 12 residues.

The rearrangement uses TRBV6-5 and TRBJ1-1; 7 bases line up with TRBD1. Germline CDR1 MNHEY, CDR2 SVGAGI. V lost 6 bases, J lost 6 bases, and 10 bases stayed unmatched. There are 14 residues in the CDR3. The CDR3: CASSLTSGGAEAFF. CDR3 nucleotide sequence: TGTGCCAGCAGCCTTACCTCAGGGGGAGCTGAAGCTTTCTTT.

The chain links TRBV4-1 to TRBJ2-2; maybe TRBD2 (6 bases). The CDR3 has 14 residues. The germline gives CDR1 MGHRA, CDR2 YSYEKL. Deletions cut 5 bases from V and 3 bases from J, with 10 bases between. The CDR3 DNA reads as TGCGCCAGCAGCTGGGACTTTCACACCGGGGAGCTGTTTTTT. It is translated as CASSWDFHTGELFF.

The chain combines TRBV6-1 with TRBJ1-4, with 7 bases lining up with TRBD1. CDR3 length equals 16 residues. Germline lookup yields CDR1 MNHNS and CDR2 SASEGT. V gave up 4 bases and J gave up 0 bases; unmatched junction bases: 5. Written as DNA, the CDR3 is TGTGCCAGCAGTGGACGGACAGGAGCAACTAATGAAAAACTGTTTTTT. It yields the protein CASSGRTGATNEKLFF.

The chain carries TRBV6-5 and TRBJ1-1, with D perhaps TRBD1 (6 bases). The length of the CDR3 is 12 residues. The germline V and J ends were trimmed by 4 bases and 5 bases, with 8 bases remaining between them. From germline, CDR1 is MNHEY and CDR2 SVGAGI. CDR3 nucleotides: TGTGCCAGCAGTTTACAGGGTACTGAAGCTTTCTTT. Protein sequence: CASSLQGTEAFF.

This chain connects TRBV7-2 to TRBJ1-2, with 9 bases fitting TRBD1. Germline CDR1 is SGHTA and CDR2 is FQGNSA. The CDR3 has 16 amino acids. With 0 bases clipped from V and 4 bases from J, the junction kept 6 bases outside the gene matches. CDR3 bases: TGTGCCAGCAGCTTAGCCGGGACAGGGAAGGGCTATGGCTACACCTTC. Translated: CASSLAGTGKGYGYTF.